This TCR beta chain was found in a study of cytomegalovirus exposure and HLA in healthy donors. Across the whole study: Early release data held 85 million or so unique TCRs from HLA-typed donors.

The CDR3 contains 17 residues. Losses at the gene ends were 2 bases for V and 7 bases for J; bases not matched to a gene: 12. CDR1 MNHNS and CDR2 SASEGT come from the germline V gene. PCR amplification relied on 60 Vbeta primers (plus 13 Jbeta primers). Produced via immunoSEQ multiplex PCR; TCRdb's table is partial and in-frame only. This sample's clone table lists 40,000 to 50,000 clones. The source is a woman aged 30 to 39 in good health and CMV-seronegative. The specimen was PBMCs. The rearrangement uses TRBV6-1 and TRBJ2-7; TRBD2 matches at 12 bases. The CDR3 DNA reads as TGTGCCAGCAGTGAAAGATCCCGGACTAGCGGGGTTTGGGAGCAGTACTTC. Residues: CASSERSRTSGVWEQYF.